The clone carrying this T cell receptor beta chain occurred many times. What it recognizes is unknown. This entry belongs to a study of regulatory T cells in long-lasting Graves disease. Construction of TCR beta libraries relied on iRepertoire HTBI primers and on Arm-PCR targeting CDR3 regions. One entry per CDR3 protein results from TCRdb running MiXCR on the multiplex PCR reads. The sample gives 500,000 or so distinct CDR3 sequences, around 15% of which show up once; 12% is in the top ten. Trimming removed 3 bases at V and 6 bases at J, with 12 bases between. The CDR3 sequence is 14 residues long. Germline V gene lookup returns CDR1 MNHEY and CDR2 SMNVEV (reference sequence). This sample's time point: newly diagnosed GD, antithyroid drugs for less than 3 months. RNA from PBMCs was the source of the TCR library. Around 10 milliliters of peripheral blood were drawn into EDTA tubes. Overall study findings and caveats: The study found TRBV28, TRBJ1-2 and TRBJ2-5 favored in persistent disease.

In addition, the sample was reused for a study of T cells in Graves' hyperthyroidism and ophthalmopathy. That work states: A set of HTBI primers served as the primers for a first-round RT-PCR of the TCR CDR3.

The source material was peripheral blood mononuclear cells (PBMCs), sampled at new diagnosis, from a patient treated with antithyroid drugs. This TCR derives from a man aged 35 to 55 with Graves disease. The J gene is TRBJ2-1, the V gene TRBV27; D possibly corresponds to TRBD2 (6 bases). CDR3 in DNA: TGTGCCAGCAGTTTTAGCGGAAGGGGCAATGAGCAGTTCTTC. Translated, it gives CASSFSGRGNEQFF.